The present T cell receptor (beta chain) was sequenced within a study of CD8 T cells in Susac syndrome (dated by TCRdb to the late 2010s). For context, the study as a whole: Whether CD8+ T cell activation and differentiation in Susac syndrome was antigen driven was tested using repertoire sequencing.

A distance of 8 bases separates the germline ends of V and J, which lose 8 bases and 0 bases respectively. From the cysteine up to the phenylalanine, the CDR3 has a length of 14 residues. The retained sequence is limited to the CDR3, 42 bases, with the frame set at the first base. CDR1 MNHEY and CDR2 SVGAGI are derived from the germline V gene. Concerning this clonotype: The antigen this receptor binds is unknown. Per-nucleotide qualities are absent, and no much larger clonotype sits a single base away.

RNA was extracted using the RNeasy kit, and about 0.45 to 1 ug of the RNA was reverse transcribed with random hexamers. The immunoSEQ multiplex PCR assay, which covers 54 Vbeta and 13 Jbeta segments, was used to amplify TCR beta CDR3 regions. PCR amplification bias was corrected by using a synthetic template baseline for primer optimization and computational correction. As for how the authors treated the data: Reads were annotated to V, D and J genes per IMGT and analyzed with immunoSEQ Analyzer, keeping only productive sequences. Clonality was computed as one minus Shannon entropy normalized by log2 of the number of productive unique sequences. Public and private clones were assessed among the 100 most prevalent clones of each patient and control. A clone was defined as Susac-specific if it was absent from the healthy and MS cohorts, from over 1,000 published viral clones and from other ImmuneACCESS disease sequences. The raw public data were reprocessed by TCRdb itself: fastp quality trimming at Q25, MiXCR clonotype calling, in-frame beta chains only. Under each unique CDR3 protein, matching rows form one entry showing the most common genes and DNA. The V and J calls, along with clone size, are taken from TCRdb and not from the paper's own processing. This sample holds a few hundred thousand distinct CDR3 sequences; 95% were observed only once. The ten largest make up 0.085% to 0.1% of the sample.

High-throughput TCR beta sequencing profiled peripheral blood CD8+ and CD4+ T cells from healthy donors, Susac syndrome patients and multiple sclerosis patients. Treatment-naive patients with stable or active relapsing-remitting disease fulfilling revised McDonald criteria were used as multiple sclerosis controls. CD8+ TEMRA cells were enriched by FACS, while bulk CD8+ and CD4+ T cells were purified by magnetic negative isolation. Blood was drawn into EDTA tubes, processed within 24 hours, and PBMCs were isolated by density gradient centrifugation. PBMCs destined for TCR sequencing were cryopreserved in liquid nitrogen and later thawed in a 37 °C water bath. The sorted or isolated CD4+, CD8+ and CD8+ TEMRA cells reached a purity of at least 90%. Broad study findings and their caveats: The number of individuals in the TCR sequencing and HLA analysis was acknowledged as relatively small.

This chain joins TRBV6-5 to TRBJ2-6; D gene: possibly TRBD1, on 5 matching bases. The sequence derives from a human donor with multiple sclerosis. Input material: CD4+ T cells from PBMCs. The base sequence is TGTGCCAGCGGCAGGGTCTCTGGGGCCAACGTCCTGACTTTC. Translated, this is CASGRVSGANVLTF.